This record looks at one T cell receptor beta chain sequence and its context. What it binds is not known. The data were taken from a study of sequential checkpoint blockade in melanoma. Overall study context: DNA from some 84 pretreatment tumor samples underwent TCRβ immunosequencing.

Findings of the study overall: Mutational load did not correlate with tumor T-cell fraction or clonality. Rising tumor T-cell fraction and clonality meant about 30 times likelier benefit.

The J segment lost 6 bases and the V segment lost 3 bases, leaving 8 bases of the junction unmatched. There are 15 residues in the CDR3. Germline CDR1 and CDR2: KGHSH and LQKENI. Treatment: randomized to nivolumab then ipilimumab (arm A) or the reverse (arm B). DNA-damaging chemotherapy had not been given to any patient beforehand. Generated by immunoSEQ multiplex PCR, the TCRdb table keeps only in-frame clones and is missing some. Of just over 7,000 clones in the sample, 20% to 25% were seen once. The rearrangement joins TRBV18 to TRBJ2-1; the match to TRBD1 covers 7 bases. This TCR derives from a human donor with melanoma. The sample here was tumor tissue (inferred from file names), taken from a patient given nivolumab and ipilimumab in sequence. The CDR3 bases are TGTGCCAGCTCACCGTTCTTCGACAGGGTCAATGAGCAGTTCTTC. Its translation is CASSPFFDRVNEQFF.